A single sample is the source of the 10 T cell receptor beta chains below, sequenced in a study of T cell repertoires in aging, cancer and after chemotherapy. TCR beta rearrangements were amplified from peripheral blood genomic DNA. TRB rearrangements spanning V, D and J were amplified using mixed TRB-A/B primers. TCRdb called the multiplex PCR reads again in MiXCR, with one record for every CDR3 protein. The table records some 3,200 distinct CDR3 sequences, roughly 25% of them present only once. The sequenced sample consisted of blood. The receptor set was obtained from a human donor with a solid tumor.

The chain joins TRBV20-1 to TRBJ1-6, with D perhaps TRBD1 (6 bases). V lost 3 bases, J lost 1 base, and 19 bases lay in between. The CDR3 totals 18 residues. Germline-derived CDR1 and CDR2 are DFQATT and SNEGSKA (reference sequence). The CDR3 sequence: CSASRQGISWSYNSPLHF. The CDR3 DNA reads as TGCAGTGCTAGTAGGCAGGGGATATCTTGGTCCTATAATTCACCCCTCCACTTT.

This clonotype is categorized as medium-sized. This rearrangement joins TRBV6-5 to TRBJ2-3; the match to TRBD2 covers 12 bases. This CDR3 contains 17 residues. Germline V gene lookup returns CDR1 MNHEY and CDR2 SVGAGI. J was trimmed by 5 bases and V by 5 bases; bases with no gene match: 11. CDR3 residues: CASSRPTSGGGGDTQYF. The CDR3 bases are TGTGCCAGCAGTCGCCCGACTAGCGGGGGAGGGGGAGATACGCAGTATTTT.

V and J are TRBV6-6 and TRBJ2-7, with D perhaps TRBD1 (6 bases). Per germline, CDR1 MNHNY and CDR2 SVGAGI (reference sequence). This CDR3 is built from 11 residues. V lost 10 bases and J 8 bases, leaving 15 bases between the germline ends. CDR3 coding DNA: TGTGCCACCTCAAGACAGGACAAGCAGTACTTC. This encodes CATSRQDKQYF.

This clonotype came up a few times. The chain is built from TRBV12-3 or TRBV12-4 and TRBJ1-3; D ambiguous. The CDR3 length is 15 residues. The V and J ends lost 5 bases and 0 bases respectively, with 11 bases between them. The CDR3 DNA follows: TGTGCCAGCAGTGTCGACTTGTTCTCTGGAAACACCATATATTTT. Its translation: CASSVDLFSGNTIYF.

The rearrangement links TRBV4-3 to TRBJ2-1; D not certain. In germline, CDR1 is LGHNA, CDR2 YSLEER. The V gene lost 4 bases and the J gene lost 8 bases, with 15 bases spanning the gap. The CDR3 covers 14 residues. The CDR3 sequence: CASSLRINVDEQFF. CDR3 DNA sequence: TGCGCCAGCAGCCTTAGGATAAACGTTGATGAGCAGTTCTTC.

This clonotype is termed medium-sized (0.01 to 0.1%). The chain employs TRBV6-2 or TRBV6-3 and TRBJ2-2; D is uncertain. In germline, CDR1 is MNHEY, CDR2 SVGEGT. Trimming removed 9 bases at V and 5 bases at J, with 22 bases between. The CDR3 contains 16 residues. The CDR3 sequence: CASLHTPPNLTGELFF. The CDR3 DNA reads TGTGCCAGTCTTCACACCCCACCTAACTTAACCGGGGAGCTGTTTTTT.

Comments on this clonotype: A read error may produce the germline difference seen at one junction end. V usage is TRBV19 and J usage is TRBJ2-6, with 8 bases that match TRBD1. Germline CDR1 is LNHDA and CDR2 is SQIVND (reference sequence). The CDR3 totals 18 residues. CDR3 region: CASIILGQVGSGANVLTF. CDR3 in DNA: TGTGCCAGTATTATACTGGGACAGGTCGGCTCTGGGGCCAACGTCCTGACTTTC.

This clonotype is categorized as medium-sized. The rearrangement joins TRBV29-1 to TRBJ1-1; 8 nucleotides align to TRBD1. This CDR3 contains 14 residues. Per the germline V gene, CDR1 is SQVTM and CDR2 is ANQGSEA. The V gene end was trimmed by 6 bases and the J gene end by 11 bases; junction bases not matched to a gene: 17. In DNA form, the CDR3 reads TGCAGCGTAGGGGGACAGGTCGGTTTGGACCGGGCTTTCTTT. It translates to CSVGGQVGLDRAFF.

By sample fraction, this clonotype is medium-sized. The J gene is TRBJ2-7, the V gene TRBV29-1, with TRBD1 identical over 8 bases. Germline lookup yields CDR1 SQVTM and CDR2 ANQGSEA. There are 14 residues in the CDR3. V was clipped by 6 bases and J by 3 bases; unmatched bases: 10. CDR3 nucleotides: TGCAGCGTAGGATACGGACAGGGTGTCTACGAGCAGTACTTC. Translating gives CSVGYGQGVYEQYF.

Relative to its sample, this clonotype is medium-sized. The chain uses TRBV30 and TRBJ1-5; D remains ambiguous. Trimming removed 3 bases from V and 5 bases from J, with 11 bases in between. The CDR3 totals 13 residues. CDR1 is GTSNPN and CDR2 is SVGIG in the germline V gene (reference sequence). The CDR3 protein is CAWSQGRYQPQHF. CDR3 sequence (DNA): TGTGCCTGGAGCCAAGGGCGGTATCAGCCCCAGCATTTT.